The 21 T cell receptor beta chains presented below share a single source sample, sequenced in a study of OX40 agonist ivuxolimab in advanced cancers. Libraries were prepared by immunoSEQ multiplex PCR; TCRdb keeps only in-frame clonotypes and omits some of them. The table records tens of thousands of clones, just over 85% of them present only once. Source: CD4+ or CD8+ T cells sorted from blood, taken in a trial of the OX40 agonist ivuxolimab. All receptors come from an adult with an advanced solid tumor such as melanoma, head and neck, liver or kidney cancer.

V is TRBV15 and J is TRBJ1-2, with D tentatively TRBD1 (5 bases). Germline CDR1 reads LNHNV; CDR2 reads YYDKDF (reference sequence). Trimming removed 5 bases from V and 0 bases from J, with 13 bases in between. This CDR3 region has 15 residues. CDR3: CATSPRTPSNYGYTF. DNA for the CDR3: TGTGCCACCAGCCCCCGGACACCATCTAACTATGGCTACACCTTC.

V gene TRBV9 combines with J gene TRBJ1-2; the D is unclear. The germline gives CDR1 SGDLS, CDR2 YYNGEE. CDR3 size: 16 residues. Trimming pared 3 bases from V and 0 bases from J, leaving 15 bases between. This CDR3 is CASSASFGGSNYGYTF. CDR3 DNA: TGTGCCAGCAGCGCCTCTTTCGGCGGTTCTAACTATGGCTACACCTTC.

The chain is built from TRBV9 and TRBJ2-1; 9 bases agree with TRBD1. Germline CDR1 SGDLS, CDR2 YYNGEE. This CDR3 region has 14 residues. V gave up 5 bases and J gave up 3 bases; unmatched junction bases: 3. The CDR3 DNA is TGTGCCAGCAGTCCGACAGGGGGCTACAATGAGCAGTTCTTC. It yields the protein CASSPTGGYNEQFF.

Of note for this clone: A read error may produce the germline difference seen at one junction end. The chain couples TRBV19 to TRBJ2-5, with 7 nucleotides matching TRBD1. This CDR3 spans 14 amino acids. Germline-derived CDR1 and CDR2 are LNHDA and SQIVND (reference sequence). The CDR3 nucleotides read TGTGCCAGTAGTATGGGACAGCTAAGAGACCCAGCCCACTTC. Translation: CASSMGQLRDPAHF.

The chain uses TRBV6-5 and TRBJ2-1, with TRBD2 as a possible D gene (5 bases). Germline lookup yields CDR1 MNHEY and CDR2 SVGAGI. The CDR3 consists of 15 residues. Trimming took 6 bases from V and 6 from J, leaving 18 bases between them. The DNA for the CDR3 is TGTGCCAGCAGCTCTCCCCCGCGGAGGCCCAATGAGCAGTTCTTC. This codes for CASSSPPRRPNEQFF.

This clone was picked up one time. The CDR3 region has the DNA TGTGCCAGCAGCTTAGCCCAGGGGAACGAGCAGTACTTC. It codes for CASSLAQGNEQYF. This chain links TRBV11-2 with TRBJ2-7; weak D call: TRBD1 (6 bases). Trimming removed 1 base from V and 5 bases from J, with 9 bases in between. This CDR3 is built from 13 residues. CDR1 is SGHAT, CDR2 FQNNGV, per germline.

The gene calls are TRBV2 and TRBJ1-5; TRBD1 matches at 8 bases. From germline, CDR1 is SNHLY and CDR2 FYNNEI. This CDR3 comprises 15 residues. V shed 4 bases, J shed 4 bases, and the junction held 6 bases outside the gene matches. The CDR3 DNA sequence: TGTGCCAGCAGTGCCCCGGGACAGGTGAATCAGCCCCAGCATTTT. As protein: CASSAPGQVNQPQHF.

The chain links TRBV18 to TRBJ2-2, with 11 positions matching TRBD1. V dropped 3 bases and J dropped 0; count of bases not matched to a gene: 0. Germline V gene lookup returns CDR1 KGHSH and CDR2 LQKENI. The CDR3 has 16 residues. CDR3 amino acids: CASSPGQGANTGELFF. The CDR3 bases are TGTGCCAGCTCACCGGGACAGGGGGCGAACACCGGGGAGCTGTTTTTT.

This clone was recorded only once. The chain joins TRBV7-2 to TRBJ2-5; 12 bases map to TRBD2. The CDR3 is made up of 16 amino acids. The trim removed 2 bases at V and 5 bases at J, leaving 6 bases unmatched. Per the germline V gene, CDR1 is SGHTA and CDR2 is FQGNSA. For the CDR3, the DNA is TGTGCCAGCAGCTTATCTAGCGGGAGGGCCTCGGAGACCCAGTACTTC. Amino acid sequence: CASSLSSGRASETQYF. Full variable domain (rest looked up from reference TRBV7-2 and TRBJ2-5): GAGVSQSPSNKVTEKGKDVELRCDPISGHTALYWYRQSLGQGLEFLIYFQGNSAPDKSGLPSDRFSAERTGGSVSTLTIQRTQQEDSAVYLCASSLSSGRASETQYFGPGTRLLVL.

The chain employs TRBV18 and TRBJ2-7, with D perhaps TRBD1 (6 bases). This CDR3 has 13 amino acids. Germline CDR1 is KGHSH and CDR2 is LQKENI. V shed 6 bases and J shed 3 bases, with 12 bases lying between them. The CDR3 region is CASSLRDNYEQYF. The CDR3, as DNA: TGTGCCAGCTCGCTTAGGGACAACTACGAGCAGTACTTC.

This clone was picked up one time. In DNA form, the CDR3 reads TGTGCCAGCAGCTTGGTTTCGAGCGGGAGGATCCACGAGCAGTACTTC. It encodes CASSLVSSGRIHEQYF. V usage is TRBV5-4 and J usage is TRBJ2-7, with TRBD2 matching 9 bases. The CDR3 totals 16 residues. Germline V gene sequence: CDR1 SGHNT, CDR2 YYREEE (reference sequence). The V and J ends lost 0 bases and 5 bases, in that order; junction bases with no gene match: 9. The whole variable domain, filled in from reference TRBV5-4 and TRBJ2-7, reads ETGVTQSPTHLIKTRGQQVTLRCSSQSGHNTVSWYQQALGQGPQFIFQYYREEENGRGNFPPRFSGLQFPNYSSELNVNALELDDSALYLCASSLVSSGRIHEQYFGPGTRLTVT.

The chain recombines TRBV5-6 with TRBJ2-5, with 11 positions matching TRBD2. This CDR3 is built from 15 residues. With V trimmed by 2 bases and J by 4 bases, 4 bases remained unmatched. The germline gives CDR1 SGHDT, CDR2 YYEEEE. The DNA for the CDR3 is TGTGCCAGCAGCTTAGTAGCGGGAGGGCGAGAGACCCAGTACTTC. As protein: CASSLVAGGRETQYF.

The CDR3 protein is CASRGWLGEQYF. The CDR3 coding sequence is TGTGCCAGCAGGGGTTGGCTGGGCGAGCAGTACTTC. This chain links TRBV7-9 with TRBJ2-7, with D unresolved. V dropped 6 bases and J dropped 6 bases, with 12 bases sitting between them. CDR1 and CDR2 (germline): SEHNR, FQNEAQ (reference sequence). The CDR3 runs to 12 residues.

This chain links TRBV27 with TRBJ2-1; possible D gene TRBD1, 7 bases. V was clipped by 2 bases and J by 1 base, with 18 bases between them. CDR1 is MNHEY and CDR2 is SMNVEV in the germline V gene (reference sequence). This CDR3 region has 18 residues. In DNA, the CDR3 is TGTGCCAGCAGTTTACGGCAGGGGGGAAGAGCATCCTACAATGAGCAGTTCTTC. This gives the protein CASSLRQGGRASYNEQFF.

The CDR3 region has the DNA TGTGCCAGCAGCCCCGGGGCGGGAGGGACCGGGGAGCTGTTTTTT. Translating gives CASSPGAGGTGELFF. J is TRBJ2-2 and V is TRBV5-4; 9 bases align to TRBD2. The CDR3 is made up of 15 amino acids. Germline trimming cut 4 bases from V and 5 bases from J; bases unmatched to any gene: 6. The germline V gene encodes CDR1 SGHNT and CDR2 YYREEE (reference sequence).

V is TRBV11-2 and J is TRBJ2-2; D might be TRBD2 (6 bases). The length of the CDR3 is 14 residues. V shed 9 bases and J shed 7 bases, with 18 bases lying between them. The germline gives CDR1 SGHAT, CDR2 FQNNGV. CDR3 coding DNA: TGTGCCAGTCTACACCGGGAGAAGGTCGGGGAGCTGTTTTTT. It specifies CASLHREKVGELFF.

This sequence joins TRBV15 and TRBJ1-2; 7 bases match TRBD1. Germline CDR1 and CDR2: LNHNV and YYDKDF (reference sequence). The CDR3 loop spans 16 amino acids. V lost 1 base and J lost 3; bases outside the gene matches: 8. CDR3 loop: CATSRASDRDYYGYTF. The CDR3 DNA follows: TGTGCCACCAGCAGAGCTTCTGACAGGGATTACTATGGCTACACCTTC.

V and J are TRBV11-2 and TRBJ1-2; 7 bases map to TRBD1. V lost 1 base to trimming and J lost 4 bases; unmatched junction nucleotides: 9. This CDR3 is 16 amino acids long. Looked up from germline, CDR1 is SGHAT and CDR2 is FQNNGV. DNA for the CDR3: TGTGCCAGCAGCTTAGGAGCACAGGGGCGGACCTATGGCTACACCTTC. Protein product: CASSLGAQGRTYGYTF.

The chain combines TRBV18 with TRBJ1-1; D gene unclear. The CDR3 runs 14 residues. Germline-derived CDR1 and CDR2 are KGHSH and LQKENI. The ends were cut back, 5 bases at V and 1 base at J, with 11 bases in the middle. Here the CDR3 reads CASSLAAGNTEAFF. The CDR3 DNA is TGTGCCAGCTCATTAGCCGCGGGGAACACTGAAGCTTTCTTT.

This clone was counted only a few times. The chain joins TRBV27 to TRBJ2-7; 11 nucleotides line up with TRBD1. In germline, CDR1 is MNHEY, CDR2 SMNVEV (reference sequence). The CDR3 spans 12 residues. V lost 8 bases to trimming and J lost 3 bases; unmatched junction nucleotides: 0. As DNA, the CDR3 is TGTGCCAGCGGGACAGGGGGCTACGAGCAGTACTTC. Protein sequence: CASGTGGYEQYF.

V is TRBV6-6 and J is TRBJ1-5; no clear D gene. Trimming pared 4 bases from V and 2 bases from J, leaving 3 bases between. The CDR3 extends over 12 amino acids. Germline V gives CDR1 MNHNY, CDR2 SVGAGI (reference sequence). The CDR3, as DNA: TGTGCCAGCAGTTTGGGCAATCAGCCCCAGCATTTT. Encoded protein: CASSLGNQPQHF.